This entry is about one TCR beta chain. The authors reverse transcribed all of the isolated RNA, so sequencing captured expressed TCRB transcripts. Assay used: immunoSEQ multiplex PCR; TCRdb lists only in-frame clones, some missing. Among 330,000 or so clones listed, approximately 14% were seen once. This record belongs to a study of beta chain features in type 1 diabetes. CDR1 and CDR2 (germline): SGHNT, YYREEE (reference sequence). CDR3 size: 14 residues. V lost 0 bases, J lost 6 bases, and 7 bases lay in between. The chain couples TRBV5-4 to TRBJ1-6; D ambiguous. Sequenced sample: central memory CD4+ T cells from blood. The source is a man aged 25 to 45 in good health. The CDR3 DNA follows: TGTGCCAGCAGCTTGGAGGGAAGTAATTCACCCCTCCACTTT. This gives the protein CASSLEGSNSPLHF.